This T cell receptor (beta chain) was found in a study of CD8+CD57+ T cells in acquired aplastic anemia. Points from the study as a whole: Levels of CD8+ Simpson's diversity were not significantly distinct in patients versus controls.

This clonotype was counted ten times or more. The target antigen is unknown. Genomic DNA provided the template from which TCR beta VDJ and CDR3 profiles were obtained. MiXCR was run by TCRdb on the reads, yielding one entry per CDR3 protein. Of 160,000 or so distinct CDR3 sequences in the sample, 40% to 55% were seen once. The CDR3 length is 15 residues. CDR1 is DFQATT and CDR2 is SNEGSKA in the germline V gene (reference sequence). J gave up 2 bases and V 4 bases, and 4 bases lay outside the gene matches. Patients who underwent sequencing had shown CD8+CD57+ cell expansion by flow cytometry. Patients were treatment-naive when blood was sampled.

This chain joins TRBV20-1 and TRBJ2-3; 12 nucleotides agree with TRBD2. The sequence derives from a human donor with aplastic anemia. The material sequenced was sorted CD4+, CD8+, or CD8+CD57+ T cells (not recorded which) from PBMCs. CDR3 nucleotide sequence: TGCAGTGCTAATGGACTAGCGGGATACACAGATACGCAGTATTTT. It codes for CSANGLAGYTDTQYF.